The clone carrying this T cell receptor beta chain was counted only a few times. The antigen is unknown. Other nucleotide sequences from this sample produce the same CDR3. This entry is derived from a study of CD8+ T cells in alopecia areata. In the study overall: The drug, oral tofacitinib, was given to treated patients at 5 to 10 mg twice daily. Study conclusions and caveats: Sequencing of scalp samples also includes resident alphabeta T cells from normal skin.

The germline V and J ends were trimmed by 4 bases and 1 base, with 4 bases remaining between them. The CDR3 is 11 residues long. Germline CDR1 is SQVTM and CDR2 is ANQGSEA. Treatment specified: oral pan-JAK inhibitor, 5-10 mg twice daily. The authors extracted RNA and reverse transcribed it into cDNA as the sequencing template. TCRdb's copy holds only in-frame clones and misses some; the assay was immunoSEQ multiplex PCR. The sample shows around 300,000 clones, over 45% of them seen only once. The source is a human donor with alopecia areata. The source material was CD4+ T cells sorted from blood, sampled around week 54, from a patient treated with tofacitinib. The gene calls are TRBV29-1 and TRBJ1-1; no clear D gene. CDR3 in DNA: TGCAGCGTTGGCCAGAACACTGAAGCTTTCTTT. Its protein is CSVGQNTEAFF.